Only a few counts were recorded for the clone carrying this T cell receptor (beta chain). V gave up 7 bases and J gave up 5 bases, with 18 bases separating them. The CDR3 has 14 amino acids. Per the germline V gene, CDR1 is SGHRS and CDR2 is YFSETQ. The sample comes from a study of shared clonotypes between healthy human individuals. Only in-frame clones appear in the TCRdb table, and some are missing; sequencing was by immunoSEQ multiplex PCR. This table has 980,000 or so clones, about 80% appearing once. The source material was memory CD4+ T cells sorted from blood. Sample subset: CD45RA-negative fraction. This TCR derives from a man aged 18 to 29 in good health. The chain employs TRBV5-1 and TRBJ2-5; D may be TRBD1 (6 bases). CDR3 protein: CASQNQGIGETQYF. The CDR3 DNA reads TGCGCCAGCCAGAACCAGGGGATTGGTGAGACCCAGTACTTC.